A selection of T cell receptor beta chains follows, all from one sample in a study of blood T cells in healthy people across ages. TCRdb reanalysed the 5' RACE reads using MiXCR and keeps one entry per CDR3 protein. The table includes 790,000 or so distinct CDR3 sequences, about 45% detected once. Sequencing was carried out using blood. The receptor set was obtained from a man older than 75 in good health. Both conserved end residues are part of each CDR3. The D gene is left open where the match is weak. Some rows have no size entry. The others give once, few or many, or a class for an expanded clone.

V gene	clone size	D gene	J gene	CDR3 protein	CDR3 DNA
TRBV15	few	.	TRBJ2-6	CATSSEDSSSGANVLTF	TGTGCCACCAGCAGCGAGGACAGTTCCTCTGGGGCCAACGTCCTGACTTTC
TRBV5-1	.	TRBD2	TRBJ2-2	CASSLGLAKTGELFF	TGCGCCAGCAGCCTAGGACTAGCTAAAACCGGGGAGCTGTTTTTT
TRBV7-2	.	.	TRBJ2-7	CASRKDGTSSYEQYF	TGTGCCAGCAGGAAAGATGGGACGAGCTCCTACGAGCAGTACTTC
TRBV7-2	once	.	TRBJ1-6	CASSLAGAGNSPLHF	TGCGCCAGCAGCCTAGCAGGTGCGGGGAATTCACCCCTCCACTTT
TRBV7-6	few	.	TRBJ2-7	CASTPHGGPGLYEQYF	TGTGCCAGCACCCCACACGGGGGACCCGGACTGTACGAGCAGTACTTC
TRBV7-9	.	.	TRBJ2-3	CASSAPGRSTGTQYF	TGTGCCAGCAGCGCTCCGGGACGGAGCACAGGTACGCAGTATTTT
TRBV3-1	.	.	TRBJ2-7	CASSPLGRRPYEQYF	TGTGCCAGCAGCCCACTCGGCAGGAGACCCTACGAGCAGTACTTC
TRBV20-1	.	.	TRBJ1-3	CSAERGAGNTIYF	TGCAGTGCTGAGCGGGGGGCCGGAAACACCATATATTTT
TRBV9	few	TRBD2	TRBJ2-2	CASSVDGTINPGELFF	TGTGCCAGCAGCGTAGACGGGACTATTAATCCCGGGGAGCTGTTTTTT
TRBV12-3/TRBV12-4	.	.	TRBJ1-5	CASTPGWDNQPQHF	TGTGCCAGCACCCCAGGATGGGACAATCAGCCCCAGCATTTT
TRBV5-8	few	.	TRBJ1-2	CASSRYMSSVDYGYTF	TGTGCCAGCAGCCGATATATGTCGTCGGTGGACTATGGCTACACCTTC
TRBV5-1	once	TRBD1	TRBJ2-7	CASSAGQDEQYF	TGCGCCAGCAGCGCCGGACAGGACGAGCAGTACTTC
TRBV10-3	few	.	TRBJ2-3	CAISVKKQGEGDTQYF	TGTGCCATCAGTGTCAAGAAACAGGGCGAGGGGGATACGCAGTATTTT
TRBV28	few	.	TRBJ2-7	CASSDYREVAYEQYF	TGTGCCAGCAGTGATTACAGGGAGGTGGCCTACGAGCAGTACTTC
TRBV12-3/TRBV12-4	.	.	TRBJ2-5	CASSLRTTYQETQYF	TGTGCCAGCAGTTTAAGGACTACGTACCAAGAGACCCAGTACTTC
TRBV7-9	few	.	TRBJ2-7	CASSFSLEQYF	TGTGCCAGCAGCTTTTCCCTCGAGCAGTACTTC
TRBV20-1	.	TRBD1	TRBJ1-2	CSALPGQGVLYGYTF	TGCAGTGCTCTGCCGGGACAGGGGGTCCTCTATGGCTACACCTTC
TRBV20-1	.	.	TRBJ2-7	CSAQDRTYEQYF	TGCAGTGCGCAGGACCGAACCTACGAGCAGTACTTC
TRBV12-3/TRBV12-4	.	.	TRBJ1-5	CASSLGEPQHF	TGTGCCAGCAGTTTGGGTGAGCCCCAGCATTTT
TRBV25-1	.	TRBD2	TRBJ2-5	CASTLTSGRALQETQYF	TGTGCCAGTACTCTGACTAGCGGGAGGGCCCTCCAAGAGACCCAGTACTTC
TRBV18	few	TRBD2	TRBJ2-7	CASSRRTSGVSYEQYF	TGTGCCAGCTCACGCCGAACTAGCGGGGTCTCCTACGAGCAGTACTTC
TRBV29-1	.	.	TRBJ2-5	CSVGTAGSTETQYF	TGCAGCGTTGGGACGGCAGGGTCTACGGAGACCCAGTACTTC
TRBV18	few	TRBD1	TRBJ2-5	CASSPSDREGAKETQYF	TGTGCCAGCTCACCATCGGACAGGGAAGGGGCGAAAGAGACCCAGTACTTC
TRBV10-3	.	.	TRBJ2-5	CAISESRGAEKTQYF	TGTGCCATCAGTGAGTCAAGGGGCGCGGAGAAGACCCAGTACTTC
TRBV28	.	TRBD2	TRBJ2-1	CASDIRVGTSGNNEQFF	TGTGCCAGCGACATACGGGTGGGGACTAGCGGAAACAATGAGCAGTTCTTC
TRBV6-2/TRBV6-3	.	.	TRBJ2-7	CASSYGGWDYEQYF	TGTGCCAGCAGCTACGGTGGGTGGGATTACGAGCAGTACTTC
TRBV9	few	TRBD2	TRBJ2-7	CASSVGGRSPYEQYF	TGTGCCAGCAGCGTAGGCGGGAGGAGTCCCTACGAGCAGTACTTC
TRBV4-2	.	.	TRBJ2-3	CASSQDWPGPDTQYF	TGTGCCAGCAGCCAAGATTGGCCGGGACCAGATACGCAGTATTTT
TRBV13	.	.	TRBJ2-3	CASSPRDGSTDTQYF	TGTGCCAGCAGCCCCCGGGACGGGAGCACAGATACGCAGTATTTT
TRBV2	few	.	TRBJ2-3	CASSVRTQASTDTQYF	TGTGCCAGCAGTGTGAGGACGCAAGCTAGCACAGATACGCAGTATTTT
TRBV20-1	.	TRBD1	TRBJ1-1	CSARDPRQGQSEAFF	TGCAGTGCTAGAGATCCTCGACAGGGACAAAGTGAAGCTTTCTTT
TRBV4-2	.	.	TRBJ2-5	CASSQETEEAQYF	TGTGCCAGCAGCCAAGAAACCGAAGAGGCCCAGTACTTC
TRBV12-3/TRBV12-4	.	.	TRBJ1-1	CASSGARWGDTEAFF	TGTGCCAGCAGTGGGGCCCGTTGGGGTGACACTGAAGCTTTCTTT
TRBV4-1	.	TRBD2	TRBJ2-1	CASSKAGTSPYNEQFF	TGCGCCAGCAGCAAGGCCGGGACTAGCCCCTACAATGAGCAGTTCTTC
TRBV20-1	.	.	TRBJ1-5	CSATLLNQPQHF	TGCAGTGCTACGTTACTAAATCAGCCCCAGCATTTT